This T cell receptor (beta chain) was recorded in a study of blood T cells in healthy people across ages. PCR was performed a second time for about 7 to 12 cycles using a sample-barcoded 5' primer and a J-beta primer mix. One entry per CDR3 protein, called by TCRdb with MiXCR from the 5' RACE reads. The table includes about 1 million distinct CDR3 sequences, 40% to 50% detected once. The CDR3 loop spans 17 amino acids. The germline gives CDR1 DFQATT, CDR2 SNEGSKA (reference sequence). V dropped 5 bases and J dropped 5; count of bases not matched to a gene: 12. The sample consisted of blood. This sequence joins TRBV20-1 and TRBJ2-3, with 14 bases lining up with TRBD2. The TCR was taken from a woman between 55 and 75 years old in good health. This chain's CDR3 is CSAPETSGRAGIDTQYF. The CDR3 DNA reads TGCAGTGCTCCGGAGACTAGCGGGAGGGCCGGGATAGATACGCAGTATTTT.